This is a list of T cell receptor beta chains from one sample in a study of shared clonotypes between healthy human individuals. Clones were read by immunoSEQ multiplex PCR, and TCRdb kept only the in-frame ones, dropping some. This table has 300,000 to 350,000 clones, more than 60% appearing once. Sequencing was done on a sample of memory CD4+ T cells sorted from blood. The receptor source for this set is a man aged 30-40 years in good health. Each CDR3 is given with its conserved first and last residue. D genes are given only for firm matches. For some rows the clone size is stated as once, few or many, or as a class when expanded; others skip it.

D gene | clone size | J gene | V gene | CDR3 DNA | CDR3 protein
- | - | TRBJ2-3 | TRBV5-4 | TGTGCCAGCAGCTTCCGGGACGGGAGCGATACGCAGTATTTT | CASSFRDGSDTQYF
- | many | TRBJ1-4 | TRBV2 | TGTGCCAGCAGTGAACGCGCGGGTCGCGAAAAACTGTTTTTT | CASSERAGREKLFF
TRBD1 | - | TRBJ1-1 | TRBV7-6 | TGTGCCAGCAGCTCCGGGACAGACTATGAAGCTTTCTTT | CASSSGTDYEAFF
- | - | TRBJ2-1 | TRBV27 | TGTGCCAGCGGGGGACACAATGAGCAGTTCTTC | CASGGHNEQFF
- | - | TRBJ2-1 | TRBV5-4 | TGTGCCAGCAGCTTGGGGTCGTCTTCCGGGGCGAATGAGCAGTTCTTC | CASSLGSSSGANEQFF
- | once | TRBJ2-5 | TRBV27 | TGTGCCAGCAGTCCGGGACGCTCCTCGCCAGCGCAAGAGACCCAGTACTTC | CASSPGRSSPAQETQYF
- | - | TRBJ2-5 | TRBV7-9 | TGTGCCAGCAGCCCAGCGGCCAGAGAGACCCAGTACTTC | CASSPAARETQYF
TRBD1 | - | TRBJ1-1 | TRBV28 | TGTGCCAGCAGCGAAACCGGACAGGGGGACACTGAAGCTTTCTTT | CASSETGQGDTEAFF
- | - | TRBJ1-1 | TRBV10-1 | TGCGCCAGCACTCTTGGAATTGGCGACACTGAAGCTTTCTTT | CASTLGIGDTEAFF
TRBD1 | - | TRBJ1-3 | TRBV28 | TGTGCCAGCAGTTTTGGCCGGAGACAGGGGTTTTCTGGAAGCACCATATATTTT | CASSFGRRQGFSGSTIYF
- | - | TRBJ1-4 | TRBV5-5 | TGTGCCAGCAGCTTTCGGGGCGGGGAAACTAATGAAAAACTGTTTTTT | CASSFRGGETNEKLFF
- | - | TRBJ2-3 | TRBV7-2 | TGTGCCAGCAGCCAGACTTACCTCCCGACAGATACGCAGTATTTT | CASSQTYLPTDTQYF
- | once | TRBJ2-3 | TRBV6-1 | TGTGCCAGCAGTGTGCTAGCCCTGGGCAAAGATACGCAGTATTTT | CASSVLALGKDTQYF
TRBD2 | - | TRBJ2-1 | TRBV7-2 | TGTGCCAGCAGCTTAGCGCGACTAGCGGGAGGGTATGAGCAGTTCTTC | CASSLARLAGGYEQFF
- | - | TRBJ1-5 | TRBV14 | TGTGCCAGCAGCCGAAATAGCAATCAGCCCCAGCATTTT | CASSRNSNQPQHF
- | - | TRBJ2-3 | TRBV11-2 | TGTGCCAGCAGCTTAGGCTCCGTATCAGATACGCAGTATTTT | CASSLGSVSDTQYF
- | - | TRBJ2-3 | TRBV19 | TGTGCCAGTACCCTGTCTCACCCGGCTACGCAGTATTTT | CASTLSHPATQYF
- | - | TRBJ1-2 | TRBV5-6 | TGTGCCAGCAGCTCCGGGACCCAGGAGGGGTATGGCTACACCTTC | CASSSGTQEGYGYTF
- | - | TRBJ1-4 | TRBV18 | TGTGCCAGCTCACCCTCCATGCAAGAAAAACTGTTTTTT | CASSPSMQEKLFF
TRBD1 | once | TRBJ1-2 | TRBV30 | TGTGCCTGGAGTGATGGACAGGCCGGCTACACCTTC | CAWSDGQAGYTF
- | - | TRBJ2-3 | TRBV20-1 | TGCAGTGCTAGTAAGGCAGATACGCAGTATTTT | CSASKADTQYF
TRBD2 | - | TRBJ2-7 | TRBV9 | TGTGCCAGCAGCGTAGCCCCTAGCGGGAGAGGGGACTACGAGCAGTACTTC | CASSVAPSGRGDYEQYF
TRBD2 | - | TRBJ2-2 | TRBV5-1 | TGCGCCAGCAGGACTCTAGCGGACAACACCGGGGAGCTGTTTTTT | CASRTLADNTGELFF
- | - | TRBJ2-5 | TRBV7-2 | TGTGCCAGCAGCCCGGACGTGGAGGGGGAGACCCAGTACTTC | CASSPDVEGETQYF
- | - | TRBJ2-1 | TRBV20-1 | TGCAGTGCTAGAGATCCCGACTATGCGTTCTTC | CSARDPDYAFF
TRBD2 | few | TRBJ2-2 | TRBV4-1 | TGCGCCAGCAGCCCCGGGACTAGCGGGAGGACCACCGGGGAGCTGTTTTTT | CASSPGTSGRTTGELFF
- | - | TRBJ1-1 | TRBV6-1 | TGTGCCAGCAGTGTGGTCTCCCTGAACACTGAAGCTTTCTTT | CASSVVSLNTEAFF
- | - | TRBJ2-1 | TRBV5-4 | TGTGCCAGCAGCTTTTTTAGTACATATTCCTACAATGAGCAGTTCTTC | CASSFFSTYSYNEQFF
- | - | TRBJ2-7 | TRBV6-6 | TGTGCCAGCAGTTACCAGCCCTCGACCTCCTACGAGCAGTACTTC | CASSYQPSTSYEQYF
TRBD1 | - | TRBJ2-3 | TRBV2 | TGTGCCAGCAGGGCGACAGGGGAAGATACGCAGTATTTT | CASRATGEDTQYF
TRBD2 | - | TRBJ2-5 | TRBV6-1 | TGTGCCAGCAGTGGACGTTTTGGGACTAGCGGCTTCCAAGAGACCCAGTACTTC | CASSGRFGTSGFQETQYF
TRBD2 | - | TRBJ2-3 | TRBV29-1 | TGCAGCGTCAGGCTAGCGGGAGCGTCAGATACGCAGTATTTT | CSVRLAGASDTQYF
- | - | TRBJ2-6 | TRBV5-5 | TGTGCCAGCAGCTTGGAGGGTTACTCTGGGGCCAACGTCCTGACTTTC | CASSLEGYSGANVLTF
TRBD2 | - | TRBJ2-4 | TRBV2 | TGTGCCAGCAGTGAAACTAGCGGGAACAAAAACATTCAGTACTTC | CASSETSGNKNIQYF
- | few | TRBJ1-1 | TRBV19 | TGTGCCAGTAGTATAGATTTTTGGGCTGCAGCTTTCTTT | CASSIDFWAAAFF
- | - | TRBJ1-1 | TRBV6-1 | TGTGCCAGCAGGGGGGTGGGGCCAGGGGCTGAAGCTTTCTTT | CASRGVGPGAEAFF
TRBD2 | - | TRBJ2-7 | TRBV28 | TGTGCCAGCAGTTCAACCCAAGTGACTAGCGCTAATTTCTACGAGCAGTACTTC | CASSSTQVTSANFYEQYF
- | - | TRBJ2-5 | TRBV20-1 | TGCAGTGCTAGAGATGTTGAGACCCAGTACTTC | CSARDVETQYF
TRBD1 | few | TRBJ2-7 | TRBV28 | TGTGCCAGCGGCCTAGAGGACAGGCCCTACGAGCAGTACTTC | CASGLEDRPYEQYF
- | - | TRBJ2-7 | TRBV28 | TGTGCCAGCACGGGAGTGGGGGGGCTCTACGAGCAGTACTTC | CASTGVGGLYEQYF
- | - | TRBJ2-2 | TRBV7-8 | TGTGCCAGCAGCTCCTATGGTACCGGGGAGCTGTTTTTT | CASSSYGTGELFF
- | - | TRBJ2-7 | TRBV25-1 | TGTGCCAGCAGTAGGCTCAACGAGCAGTACTTC | CASSRLNEQYF